Presented here are 14 T cell receptor beta chains from one specimen sequenced in a study of blood T cells in healthy people across ages. PCR was performed a second time for 7 to 11 cycles using a sample-barcoded 5' primer and a J-beta primer mix. TCRdb reprocessed the 5' RACE reads with MiXCR, giving one entry per CDR3 protein. Found here are roughly 800,000 distinct CDR3 sequences, about three fifths of them singletons; the top ten hold approximately 21%. Sequencing was performed on blood. Receptor source: a man in his thirties or forties in good health.

The chain recombines TRBV20-1 with TRBJ2-1; D is uncertain. In germline, CDR1 is DFQATT, CDR2 SNEGSKA (reference sequence). The CDR3 has 12 residues. V lost 1 base and J 9 bases, leaving 10 bases between the germline ends. The CDR3 protein is CSARGTPIEQFF. CDR3 nucleotides: TGCAGTGCTAGAGGAACCCCGATTGAGCAGTTCTTC.

V is TRBV12-3 or TRBV12-4 and J is TRBJ2-5, with D possibly matching TRBD2 (5 bases). TRBJ2-4 explains the end of the DNA better; the J call may be wrong. This CDR3 is built from 14 residues. CDR3: CASSLNSLGDIQYF. The CDR3, as DNA: TGTGCCAGCAGTTTAAACTCCCTCGGGGACATTCAGTACTTC.

As to this clonotype: A junction boundary mismatches the germline segment, possibly from a read error. The chain is built from TRBV6-2 or TRBV6-3 and TRBJ2-1; 9 bases map to TRBD2. Germline assignment: CDR1 MNHEY and CDR2 SVGEGT. The CDR3 has 17 residues. The CDR3 nucleotides are TGTACCAGCAGTTACAGGGCTAGCGGGACCGCTTACAATGAGCAGTTCTTC. It translates to CTSSYRASGTAYNEQFF.

The gene calls are TRBV20-1 and TRBJ2-7, with 10 nucleotides matching TRBD2. This CDR3 has 15 residues. In germline, CDR1 is DFQATT, CDR2 SNEGSKA (reference sequence). Trimming at V came to 6 bases and at J to 3 bases, leaving 11 bases not matched to a gene. The DNA for the CDR3 is TGCAGTGCCAGGACTAGCGGAGGCCCCAGCTACGAGCAGTACTTC. This sequence encodes CSARTSGGPSYEQYF.

The chain couples TRBV4-1 to TRBJ1-2; tentative D call: TRBD1 (5 bases). Per germline, CDR1 MGHRA and CDR2 YSYEKL. Trimming pared 0 bases from V and 4 bases from J, leaving 12 bases between. The CDR3 loop spans 15 amino acids. This CDR3 is CASSQEEQVTYGYTF. The CDR3 DNA follows: TGCGCCAGCAGCCAAGAAGAACAGGTCACCTATGGCTACACCTTC.

V and J are TRBV6-2 or TRBV6-3 and TRBJ2-1; the match to TRBD2 covers 7 bases. The CDR3 totals 17 residues. J was trimmed by 2 bases and V by 4 bases; bases with no gene match: 11. Germline loops: CDR1 MNHEY, CDR2 SVGEGT. The CDR3 sequence: CASSFQGGGGAYNEQFF. CDR3 DNA: TGTGCCAGCAGTTTCCAAGGCGGGGGAGGAGCCTACAATGAGCAGTTCTTC.

This chain links TRBV3-1 with TRBJ2-1, with 7 positions matching TRBD2. The V gene's germline CDR1 is LGHDT and CDR2 YNNKEL (reference sequence). V shed 1 base, J shed 8 bases, and the junction held 11 bases outside the gene matches. The CDR3 totals 16 residues. Written as DNA, the CDR3 is TGTGCCAGCAGCCAAGGTTGGGGGGGGTTCGGCGATGAGCAGTTCTTC. Translated: CASSQGWGGFGDEQFF.

The chain recombines TRBV20-1 with TRBJ2-5; 7 nucleotides line up with TRBD1. CDR1 and CDR2 (germline): DFQATT, SNEGSKA (reference sequence). The CDR3 has 13 residues. V shed 5 bases, J shed 10 bases, and the junction held 13 bases outside the gene matches. This chain's CDR3 is CSAWAWGQQDQYF. The CDR3 nucleotides read TGCAGTGCTTGGGCGTGGGGACAGCAAGACCAGTACTTC.

The gene calls are TRBV11-1 and TRBJ2-1; weak D call: TRBD1 (6 bases). Per germline, CDR1 SGHAT and CDR2 FQDESV (reference sequence). Trimming left V 6 bases short and J 8 bases short, with 14 bases between. This CDR3 spans 13 amino acids. CDR3 DNA: TGTGCCAGCAGTAGGCAGGGGTGGGATGAGCAGTTCTTC. It is translated as CASSRQGWDEQFF.

This clonotype was seen once. V is TRBV2 and J is TRBJ2-5; D is ambiguous. The germline V gene encodes CDR1 SNHLY and CDR2 FYNNEI. V was trimmed by 11 bases and J by 2 bases, leaving 15 bases between them. The CDR3 extends over 13 amino acids. The CDR3 is CAGAELLQETQYF. DNA of the CDR3: TGTGCCGGAGCAGAGCTATTACAAGAGACCCAGTACTTC.

The V call is TRBV11-3, the J call TRBJ2-3; 9 bases agree with TRBD1. The J segment lost 3 bases and the V segment lost 1 base, leaving 5 bases of the junction unmatched. The CDR3 totals 16 residues. The germline V gene has CDR1 SGHNT and CDR2 YENEEA. CDR3 sequence reads: CASSLGQGVRTDTQYF. Here the CDR3 DNA reads TGTGCCAGCAGCTTAGGACAGGGGGTTCGTACAGATACGCAGTATTTT.

The chain combines TRBV3-1 with TRBJ1-6; D is unclear. The germline V gene has CDR1 LGHDT and CDR2 YNNKEL (reference sequence). The CDR3 extends over 13 amino acids. V lost 3 bases to trimming and J lost 7 bases, with 7 bases between them. The CDR3: CASSHGDNSPLHF. CDR3 bases: TGTGCCAGCAGCCACGGCGACAATTCACCCCTCCACTTT.

The J gene is TRBJ2-7, the V gene TRBV6-2 or TRBV6-3, with 14 bases lining up with TRBD2. The CDR3 is 15 residues long. The V segment lost 6 bases and the J segment 2 bases; nucleotides outside the gene matches: 3. Per the germline V gene, CDR1 is MNHEY and CDR2 is SVGEGT. The CDR3 nucleotides are TGTGCCAGCAGAGGACTAGCGGGAGGCCCCTACGAGCAGTACTTC. This translates into CASRGLAGGPYEQYF.

As to this clonotype: A clone one base away is much larger, so this may be a read error. The chain employs TRBV29-1 and TRBJ2-4; D may be TRBD1 or TRBD2 (5 bases each). Trimming cost V 6 bases and J 8 bases, with 17 bases left between them. Looked up from germline, CDR1 is SQVTM and CDR2 is ANQGSEA. The CDR3 is 13 amino acids. CDR3 protein: CSVTGPDGDIQYF. The CDR3 DNA sequence: TGCAGCGTCACGGGACCGGACGGCGACATTCAGTACTTC.